The entry that follows covers one T cell receptor (beta chain) sequence. This CDR3 is built from 17 residues. Germline lookup yields CDR1 SGHRS and CDR2 YFSETQ. Germline trimming cut 4 bases from V and 0 bases from J; bases unmatched to any gene: 9. Original processing notes: It was from reference gene primer amplification that nucleated cell counts were estimated. TCRdb's table, derived via immunoSEQ multiplex PCR, lists solely in-frame clones and lacks some. V and J calls and clone size are copied from that table; D and trimming were computed from the DNA. This table holds 60,000 to 85,000 clones, almost 85% found once. The sample belongs to a study of blood T cell repertoires in COVID-19. Study information: Sites in the United States, Italy and Spain provided acute and convalescent COVID-19 samples. The analysed material was cDNA or gDNA that came from T cells, B-cell-depleted T cells, or PBMCs.

V gene TRBV5-1 combines with J gene TRBJ1-1; 10 bases align to TRBD1. This sequence originates from a man between 65 and 85 years old with acute or convalescent COVID-19. Sequencing was performed on peripheral blood. This CDR3 reads CASSLGTGESLNTEAFF. The DNA for the CDR3 is TGCGCCAGCAGCCTCGGGACAGGGGAATCCCTGAACACTGAAGCTTTCTTT.